This is a list of T cell receptor beta chains from one sample in a study of shared clonotypes between healthy human individuals. TCRdb's copy holds only in-frame clones and misses some; the assay was immunoSEQ multiplex PCR. The repertoire holds roughly 2,500,000 clones, with roughly 93% as singletons. The sequenced sample consisted of naive CD4+ T cells from PBMCs. The receptors here all came from a man in his late teens or twenties in good health. Some clones in this sample may be carry-over from other donors' samples. CDR3s include the opening cysteine and the closing phenylalanine or tryptophan. A D gene is named only where the DNA matches it firmly. The size field is filled for only some rows; it gives once, few, many or a size class.

j_call | clone_size | d_call | v_call | cdr3_aa | cdr3_nt
TRBJ2-7 | - | - | TRBV2 | CASSSSYEQYF | TGTGCCAGCTCGAGCTCCTACGAGCAGTACTTC
TRBJ2-1 | - | TRBD2 | TRBV7-3 | CASSFAGTSGRVTLYNEQFF | TGTGCCAGCAGCTTCGCCGGGACTAGCGGGAGGGTCACCCTATACAATGAGCAGTTCTTC
TRBJ1-5 | once | - | TRBV7-2 | CASSLDGGRVQPQHF | TGTGCCAGCAGCTTAGACGGCGGCAGGGTTCAGCCCCAGCATTTT
TRBJ2-7 | - | - | TRBV13 | CASSLGLARTYEQYF | TGTGCCAGCAGCTTAGGTCTAGCGCGTACCTACGAGCAGTACTTC
TRBJ2-1 | - | TRBD2 | TRBV11-2 | CASSLVGGEVGEQFF | TGTGCCAGCAGCTTAGTTGGGGGGGAGGTAGGTGAGCAGTTCTTC
TRBJ2-1 | - | - | TRBV7-8 | CASSLASVLGNEQFF | TGTGCCAGCAGCTTAGCGAGTGTGCTAGGCAATGAGCAGTTCTTC
TRBJ2-7 | - | TRBD1 | TRBV6-1 | CASSEAWTGAYEQYF | TGTGCCAGCAGTGAAGCGTGGACAGGCGCCTACGAGCAGTACTTC
TRBJ2-5 | - | - | TRBV7-2 | CASSSGKTQYF | TGTGCCAGCAGCTCTGGGAAGACCCAGTACTTC
TRBJ2-1 | - | TRBD1 | TRBV19 | CASSATGTGGVDEQFF | TGTGCCAGTAGTGCGACCGGGACAGGGGGCGTGGATGAGCAGTTCTTC
TRBJ1-4 | - | - | TRBV5-5 | CASSSGVFGPEKLFF | TGTGCCAGCAGCTCAGGGGTCTTTGGGCCTGAAAAACTGTTTTTT
TRBJ2-7 | - | - | TRBV10-2 | CAISESNKLEQYF | TGTGCCATCAGTGAGTCGAACAAGTTAGAGCAGTACTTC
TRBJ1-5 | few | - | TRBV4-1 | CASSQESGAGNQPQHF | TGCGCCAGCAGCCAAGAATCAGGGGCAGGCAATCAGCCCCAGCATTTT